The present entry profiles one TCR beta chain with its context. There is no known antigen for this receptor. Base qualities are missing; no much larger clone stands one base away. CDR1 and CDR2 are read off the germline V gene (reference sequence) as GTSNPN and SVGIG. V and J are trimmed by 5 bases and 3 bases, and the gene matches miss 8 bases of the junction. The CDR3 holds 14 amino acids from the cysteine to the phenylalanine. CDR3 DNA only is kept here, 42 bases in frame from base 1. According to the study, the label for this sample's time point signals: baseline before first vaccination. The treatment or condition label, as the study defines it: meningococcal conjugate vaccine given as trial control. The vaccinee samples were drawn from two UK trials, COV001 and COV002, one of which was a single-blind randomized controlled phase 2/3 trial testing AZD1222 (ChAdOx1 nCoV-19) in healthy adults. Trial participant PBMC samples were collected at day 0 and day 28 after the second dose for TCRbeta chain sequencing.

This record belongs to a study of T cell responses to AZD1222 COVID-19 vaccine (dated by TCRdb to the early 2020s). Notes on the research overall: A total of 230 or so trial participants underwent TCR sequencing, of whom nearly 210 received two doses of AZD1222 and around 26 received two doses of the MenACWY control vaccine. Trial participants were enrolled into age subgroups of 18-55, 56-69 and 70-plus years, which contained roughly 140, 27 and 60 TCR-sequenced participants, respectively. The study at large found these results: Conclusions about previously exposed vaccinees are limited, since just five or six AZD1222 recipients were seropositive for SARS-CoV-2 at baseline. The vaccine-associated CD4 TCRs covered the entire spike protein, and the dominant responses fell in regions 160-218 and 743-854. The 56-69-year group was small, and its depth increase did not reach significance, likely because of low power. Participants were mostly white British and included more females than males, and it was suggested by the authors that clonal diversity may have been underestimated. No day 14 peak-response samples were available, so repertoires were characterized only after the peak T cell response. After two AZD1222 doses, spike-specific TCR breadth and depth were significantly higher than at day 0 and than in MenACWY recipients. Reportedly, close to half of the unique spike-specific TCRs recognized epitopes lying outside the regions that are mutated in the B.1.351 and B.1.1.7 variants.

The CDR3 regions of human TCRbeta chains were analyzed by immunosequencing. Per the authors' processing: Repertoire TCRs were matched against a reference library of SARS-CoV-2-specific TCRs generated with the MIRA antigen-specificity platform. Breadth meant the fraction of unique TCRs that were SARS-CoV-2-associated, whereas depth meant the fraction of total T cells that were SARS-CoV-2-associated. Using the MIRA data, each spike-specific TCR was mapped to the spike region that the TCR reacts to and placed in a CD4 or CD8 class. Log10-transformed breadth and depth values were compared by one-way ANOVA with Sidak's multiple comparisons tests. Sourced from immuneACCESS, this table was stored by TCRdb with only in-frame sequences that have V and J called. A share of the clones is absent; for the studies checked, an unresolved V gene accounts for under half, and the remainder has no known explanation. The V and J calls and clone size were taken over from that table, and D and trimming were inferred from the DNA. For this sample there are some 110,000 clones; over 75% appear just once. Of the sample, roughly 3.7% falls within the top ten clones.

The material sequenced was peripheral blood, taken on day 0 of MenACWY control vaccination. The sequence derives from an adult in good health. Rearrangement joined TRBV30 to TRBJ2-3, and TRBD1 aligns with 7 junction nucleotides. The nucleotide sequence is TGTGCCTGGCAGAAGGACAGGCCTACAGATACGCAGTATTTT. It codes for CAWQKDRPTDTQYF.